Sequencing of this TCR beta chain was carried out in a study of cytomegalovirus exposure and HLA in healthy donors (dated by TCRdb to between 2016 and 2019). A note on the overall study: The 650 to 800 repertoires of the first cohort and the approximately 110 validation repertoires were produced on the same platform, according to a later analysis. The study combined high-throughput TCR immunosequencing, statistical association of individual TCRs with disease status, and machine learning to predict cytomegalovirus infection status. The study aimed to test whether cataloging public T cell receptors could reveal signatures of past pathogen exposure. In addition to the first cohort of 666 subjects, a separate validation cohort of some 120 different subjects was used. Findings and caveats that apply to the study as a whole: In vitro tests confirmed that a few of the cytomegalovirus-associated TCR beta chains recognize cytomegalovirus antigens. Most TCR sequences were seen in very few donors, while some public TCRs were found in many individuals. A later analysis found that TCRs clustered in the first cohort also tended to co-occur in the 100 to 150 validation repertoires, with 94% of cluster scores above 0. In the study, 164 TCR beta chains were listed as associated with cytomegalovirus. The validation cohort had no HLA typing available for a later analysis, so co-occurrence within that cohort was assessed over all 130 or so repertoires. It was suggested by the authors that the approach could potentially be generalized to other disease states and immunological phenotypes. In both the original and validation cohorts, the classifier was reported to diagnose cytomegalovirus status with high specificity and sensitivity.

The donors were included in the validation cohort of roughly 120 subjects, a group kept apart from the roughly 680-subject first cohort. From the germline V gene, CDR1 is SGDLS and CDR2 is YYNGEE. The CDR3 spans 16 residues, from the cysteine through the phenylalanine. Solely the CDR3 DNA is kept, with 48 bases framed from the first base. Trimming removed 0 bases from V and 0 bases from J; the gene matches leave 3 bases unexplained. Libraries were constructed by the immunoSEQ multiplex PCR assay. The study's own analysis went as follows. A statistical classification framework was developed to diagnose cytomegalovirus status using the catalog of TCR beta chain sequences. The table was pulled from immuneACCESS by TCRdb, which kept in-frame rearrangements only. Such tables lose some clones; where checked, under half of the loss comes from unresolved V genes, and the rest has no known cause. That table gives V, J and clone size, and the DNA gave D and trimming. The sample table shows about 200,000 clones, and 70% to 85% are seen once. Clones ranked in the top ten supply roughly 13% of the sample.

Regarding this clone: The clone's antigen remains unknown. No base quality values were provided; no much bigger clone lies one nucleotide off.

The material sequenced was PBMCs. This sequence originates from a woman aged 25 to 45 in good health and CMV-seropositive. The V and J segments used are TRBV9 and TRBJ2-7, with 10 central nucleotides matching TRBD2. For the CDR3, the sequence is CASSVGLAGVSYEQYF. The nucleotide sequence reads TGTGCCAGCAGCGTAGGTCTAGCGGGAGTCTCCTACGAGCAGTACTTC.